Listed below are T cell receptor beta chains from one sample, sequenced in a study of T cells in Graves' hyperthyroidism and ophthalmopathy. One entry per CDR3 protein results from TCRdb running MiXCR on the multiplex PCR reads. The data hold some 440,000 distinct CDR3 sequences, with less than 20% observed a single time. The sample was blood. These receptor sequences come from a young woman with Graves' hyperthyroidism. CDR3s include the opening cysteine and the closing phenylalanine or tryptophan. The order of the fields is CDR3 length, clone size, V gene, J gene, D gene, CDR3 DNA, CDR3 protein. The D gene is left open where the match is weak. Size values are once, few and many counts, or a class for expanded clones, and some rows have none.

cdr3_length: 16; clone_size: -; v_call: TRBV5-5; j_call: TRBJ1-4; d_call: TRBD1; cdr3_nt: TGTGCCAGCAGCTTGGGACAGGGTGGTGCTAATGAAAAACTGTTTTTT; cdr3_aa: CASSLGQGGANEKLFF
cdr3_length: 14; clone_size: many; v_call: TRBV6-1; j_call: TRBJ2-1; d_call: -; cdr3_nt: TGTGCCAGCAGGGACAATGGCCGTTACAATGAGCAGTTCTTC; cdr3_aa: CASRDNGRYNEQFF
cdr3_length: 15; clone_size: -; v_call: TRBV4-1; j_call: TRBJ2-1; d_call: TRBD2; cdr3_nt: TGCGCCAGCAGCCTGCGGGAGGACCCCTACAATGAGCAGTTCTTC; cdr3_aa: CASSLREDPYNEQFF
cdr3_length: 16; clone_size: few; v_call: TRBV4-2; j_call: TRBJ2-6; d_call: -; cdr3_nt: TGTGCCAGCAGCCGGGGACGGGTCTCTGGGGCCAACGTCCTGACTTTC; cdr3_aa: CASSRGRVSGANVLTF
cdr3_length: 13; clone_size: many; v_call: TRBV20-1; j_call: TRBJ1-1; d_call: -; cdr3_nt: TGCAGTGCTGGAGGGTTGATGAACACTGAAGCTTTCTTT; cdr3_aa: CSAGGLMNTEAFF
cdr3_length: 13; clone_size: many; v_call: TRBV12-3/TRBV12-4; j_call: TRBJ2-5; d_call: -; cdr3_nt: TGTGCCAGCAGTCGGGACTTCGCAAGGACCCAGTACTTC; cdr3_aa: CASSRDFARTQYF
cdr3_length: 15; clone_size: few; v_call: TRBV6-5; j_call: TRBJ2-1; d_call: TRBD2; cdr3_nt: TGTGCCAGCAGTTACGATCTAGCGGGGGGCAATGAGCAGTTCTTC; cdr3_aa: CASSYDLAGGNEQFF
cdr3_length: 17; clone_size: few; v_call: TRBV6-4; j_call: TRBJ2-6; d_call: TRBD2; cdr3_nt: TGTGCCAGCGGACCCGGGACTAGCGCCTCTGGGGCCAACGTCCTGACTTTC; cdr3_aa: CASGPGTSASGANVLTF
cdr3_length: 11; clone_size: -; v_call: TRBV12-3/TRBV12-4; j_call: TRBJ2-1; d_call: -; cdr3_nt: TGTGCCAGCAGTATCCCGGGACAGCAGTTCTTC; cdr3_aa: CASSIPGQQFF
cdr3_length: 15; clone_size: many; v_call: TRBV6-1; j_call: TRBJ2-1; d_call: TRBD2; cdr3_nt: TGTGCCAGCAGCCGTAGCGGGGGGCTCTACAATGAGCAGTTCTTC; cdr3_aa: CASSRSGGLYNEQFF
cdr3_length: 16; clone_size: many; v_call: TRBV27; j_call: TRBJ2-7; d_call: -; cdr3_nt: TGTGCCAGCAGTGCCTTTGGGCAGGGGATTTCCTACGAGCAGTACTTC; cdr3_aa: CASSAFGQGISYEQYF
cdr3_length: 14; clone_size: -; v_call: TRBV6-1; j_call: TRBJ2-1; d_call: TRBD2; cdr3_nt: TGTGCCAGCAGTAAGGGGAGGGCTTACAATGAGCAGTTCTTC; cdr3_aa: CASSKGRAYNEQFF
cdr3_length: 15; clone_size: -; v_call: TRBV6-1; j_call: TRBJ2-1; d_call: TRBD2; cdr3_nt: TGTGCCAGCAGTGAACTAGCGGGGGGGCCCAATGAGCAGTTCTTC; cdr3_aa: CASSELAGGPNEQFF
cdr3_length: 16; clone_size: many; v_call: TRBV14; j_call: TRBJ2-1; d_call: TRBD1; cdr3_nt: TGTGCCAGCAGCCATCCAGGGGGTAGCTCCTACAATGAGCAGTTCTTC; cdr3_aa: CASSHPGGSSYNEQFF
cdr3_length: 16; clone_size: many; v_call: TRBV5-1; j_call: TRBJ2-7; d_call: TRBD2; cdr3_nt: TGCGCCAGCAGCTTGTCTCGGGGGGAGAGCTCCTACGAGCAGTACTTC; cdr3_aa: CASSLSRGESSYEQYF
cdr3_length: 13; clone_size: -; v_call: TRBV24-1; j_call: TRBJ1-5; d_call: -; cdr3_nt: TGTGCCATTCAGGGAGGGCCATATCAGCCCCAGCATTTT; cdr3_aa: CAIQGGPYQPQHF
cdr3_length: 16; clone_size: many; v_call: TRBV19; j_call: TRBJ1-5; d_call: -; cdr3_nt: TGTGCCAGTACCGTCGACAGGCGCGGTCGCAATCAGCCCCAGCATTTT; cdr3_aa: CASTVDRRGRNQPQHF
cdr3_length: 12; clone_size: -; v_call: TRBV20-1; j_call: TRBJ2-5; d_call: -; cdr3_nt: TGCAGTGGCCAGACACACCAAGAGACCCAGTACTTC; cdr3_aa: CSGQTHQETQYF